This TCR beta chain emerged from a study of T-cell reconstitution after alpha-beta-depleted transplantation in children. Study-wide findings and caveats: About two months after transplant, alpha-beta T cells reportedly came from several hundred expanded graft clones. Newly made T cells mostly supplied T-cell counts and diversity one year after transplant.

Researchers prepared the TCRbeta library using unique molecular identifiers, the study reports. TCRdb re-called the PCR reads with MiXCR, one entry per CDR3 protein. The sample yields 700,000 to 950,000 distinct CDR3 sequences, approximately 15% seen once. Only a few counts were recorded for this clonotype. Its antigen is not known. Deletions cut 5 bases from V and 8 bases from J, with 16 bases between. There are 14 residues in the CDR3. Germline V gene data show CDR1 as LNHNV and CDR2 as YYDKDF (reference sequence). The TCR sequence derives from a male patient between 5 and 17 years old who had a stem cell transplant for acute lymphoblastic leukemia, so the T cells may come from the graft donor. The source material was PBMCs, mostly from graft donor cells, sampled 360 days after TCRalphabeta/CD19-depleted stem cell transplant. The chain has TRBV15 and TRBJ2-1, with D perhaps assigned TRBD1 or TRBD2 (7 bases each). CDR3 coding DNA: TGTGCCACCAGCGGCCTCAGGGGGGGGGATGAGCAGTTCTTC. This codes for CATSGLRGGDEQFF.